This T cell receptor beta chain was recorded in a study of T cells in Graves' hyperthyroidism and ophthalmopathy (dated by TCRdb to between 2018 and 2021). Describing the broader study: A discovery cohort of approximately 100 patients, roughly 45 with Graves' ophthalmopathy and 57 with stable Graves' hyperthyroidism, was used to find distinguishing TCR V-J signatures. Prospective prediction of ophthalmopathy was tested in an independent validation cohort of 18 to 20 hyperthyroidism patients and 15 to 17 patients who later progressed to ophthalmopathy. The 95 to 100 discovery patients were randomly divided into training and test sets at a 7:3 ratio. In roughly six Graves' hyperthyroidism patients, the study also compared T-cell repertoires from thyroid tissue with T-cell repertoires from blood. After blood sampling, hyperthyroidism patients were treated with methimazole at a starting dose of 30 mg daily, and ophthalmopathy patients were treated with high-dose intravenous methylprednisolone. TCR Vbeta CDR3 sequencing of fewer than 150 peripheral blood samples (more than 40 ophthalmopathy, under 80 hyperthyroidism and roughly 17 progressor patients) is reported in the paper.

The TCR beta CDR3 regions were amplified from RNA transcripts. A first-round RT-PCR of the TCR CDR3 used the HTBI primer set with the Qiagen OneStep RT-PCR kit. Libraries were constructed in a second round of multiplex PCR, after which size selection and purification were performed. The libraries were sequenced on an Illumina HiSeq2000 using paired-end 100 bp reads. Processing in the source paper ran as follows. Raw data were processed with SOAPnuke, discarding reads with adapters, uncalled bases, mean Phred below 15, or no exact constant-primer or identifier match. COPE v1.2.5 was used to merge high-quality paired reads, and clonotypes were defined as unique nucleotide sequences. Clonotypes were aligned to IMGT TRBV, TRBD and TRBJ reference segments using MiTCR v1.1. The analysis was restricted to V-J combinations with a frequency above 0.0001, which together covered 99.2% of the repertoires. The TCS score was defined as F50 (clonal expansion) divided by E x V (chaos), with BLOSUM62-based TCRdist calculated between CDR3 peptides within each V-J. Welch's t-statistics and random forest reduced fewer than 600 V-J features to 13, which were used in a naive Bayes classifier (R e1071). Thyroid-blood repertoire similarity was quantified with the Morisita-Horn index. TCRdb redid the processing of the public reads, applying fastp at Q25 and MiXCR, and retained in-frame beta chains. Rows merge per CDR3 protein into single entries with the most common DNA and genes. V and J calls and clone size were set by TCRdb, not the authors. The sample table lists fewer than 750,000 distinct CDR3 sequences, about 45% of them with a count of one. The ten largest clonotypes hold 7.5% to 8.5% of the sample.

Reading the germline V gene gives CDR1 SGHTA and CDR2 FQGTGA. Including cysteine and phenylalanine, the CDR3 has 14 amino acids. Only the CDR3 part of the read is kept: 42 bases, read in frame from the first base. Broad study findings and their caveats: Most expanded thyroid clonotypes (frequency above 0.001) were also found in blood, which suggests that blood repertoires may mirror thyroid immune responses. Ophthalmopathy was separated from stable hyperthyroidism by a 13 V-J signature model, with around 90% sensitivity and about 81% specificity obtained in cross-validation and 80%/75% obtained in testing. Sample size was not statistically predetermined, and blinding of investigators to group allocation was not performed. During validation, the model predicted progression to ophthalmopathy a median of around 7 months ahead of onset, with roughly 65% sensitivity and more than 72% specificity.

Remarks on this clonotype: No cognate antigen has been identified for it. Possible read error: a much larger clone is one base away.

Stable Graves' hyperthyroidism was defined as no progression to ophthalmopathy during 18 months of follow-up. Hyperthyroidism patients were newly diagnosed, had a disease duration of under 2 months, and were aged 18 to 65 years. Patients with uncontrolled infections, other autoimmune diseases, pregnancy or lactation were excluded. Diagnoses were based on clinical symptoms, serum thyroxine and TRAb, thyroid ultrasound and orbital computed tomography. Total RNA was extracted using Trizol reagent, and RNA quality was assessed on an Agilent 2100 Bioanalyzer. The clonotype originates from a woman younger than 35 with Graves' hyperthyroidism. The chain joins TRBV7-3 to TRBJ2-3; a stretch of 7 junction bases matches TRBD1. Source material: peripheral blood or thyroid tissue (not recorded which). The CDR3 protein: CAGSSLGGEDTQYF. The DNA reads as follows: TGTGCCGGCAGCTCCCTAGGGGGCGAAGATACGCAGTATTTT.